Listed below are T cell receptor beta chains from one sample, sequenced in a study of CD8 T cells in Susac syndrome. One entry per CDR3 protein, called by TCRdb with MiXCR from the immunoSEQ multiplex PCR reads. The data contain about 200,000 distinct CDR3 sequences, 90% to 95% of them singletons. Sequenced material: CD4+ T cells from PBMCs. These receptor sequences come from a human donor in good health. Each CDR3 is given with its conserved first and last residue. D genes are given only for firm matches. Rows may omit the clone size; those that give it use once, few, many or a size class.

j_gene: TRBJ1-2
abundance: .
d_gene: .
v_gene: TRBV29-1
CDR3nt: TGCAGCGTTGAAGATGGAGGTTTGACAGGAATCTATGGCTACACCTTC
CDR3aa: CSVEDGGLTGIYGYTF

j_gene: TRBJ2-1
abundance: .
d_gene: TRBD2
v_gene: TRBV6-6
CDR3nt: TGTGCCAGCAGAGGGACTAGCGGAAGGGGTTCCAATGAGCAGTTCTTC
CDR3aa: CASRGTSGRGSNEQFF

j_gene: TRBJ2-3
abundance: .
d_gene: .
v_gene: TRBV30
CDR3nt: TGTGCCTGGAGTGTGGGGGGCGGAGATACGCAGTATTTT
CDR3aa: CAWSVGGGDTQYF

j_gene: TRBJ1-2
abundance: .
d_gene: .
v_gene: TRBV29-1
CDR3nt: TGCAGCGTTGAAACGACACCTGGGGTGAATGGCTACACCTTC
CDR3aa: CSVETTPGVNGYTF

j_gene: TRBJ2-7
abundance: once
d_gene: TRBD1
v_gene: TRBV20-1
CDR3nt: TGCAGTGCCAGGGCGGGACAGGGAATGGGCGAGCAGTACTTC
CDR3aa: CSARAGQGMGEQYF

j_gene: TRBJ2-1
abundance: .
d_gene: .
v_gene: TRBV11-3
CDR3nt: TGTGCCAGCAGCTTAGGACAGGTGAAGTACAATGAGCAGTTCTTC
CDR3aa: CASSLGQVKYNEQFF

j_gene: TRBJ1-2
abundance: .
d_gene: TRBD1
v_gene: TRBV29-1
CDR3nt: TGCAGCGTGGGGACAGGAGGGCATTGGACCTTC
CDR3aa: CSVGTGGHWTF

j_gene: TRBJ2-3
abundance: .
d_gene: .
v_gene: TRBV25-1
CDR3nt: TGTGCCAGCAGGAGCGGTAGCACAGATACGCAGTATTTT
CDR3aa: CASRSGSTDTQYF

j_gene: TRBJ1-2
abundance: .
d_gene: .
v_gene: TRBV5-4
CDR3nt: TGTGCCAGCAGCCCCGGACAGATCGGCTATGGCTACACCTTC
CDR3aa: CASSPGQIGYGYTF

j_gene: TRBJ1-5
abundance: .
d_gene: .
v_gene: TRBV11-1
CDR3nt: TGTGCCAGCAGCTTACATTATAGTCAGCCCCAGCATTTT
CDR3aa: CASSLHYSQPQHF

j_gene: TRBJ2-5
abundance: .
d_gene: TRBD2
v_gene: TRBV14
CDR3nt: TGTGCCAGCAGCCTGGGGACTAGCGGGCGCTTAGAGACCCAGTACTTC
CDR3aa: CASSLGTSGRLETQYF

j_gene: TRBJ2-3
abundance: .
d_gene: .
v_gene: TRBV10-3
CDR3nt: TGTGCCATCAGTGAGAGGACTCCTAGCACAGATACGCAGTATTTT
CDR3aa: CAISERTPSTDTQYF

j_gene: TRBJ1-5
abundance: .
d_gene: .
v_gene: TRBV5-4
CDR3nt: TGTGCCAGCAGCTTTCCCGGCAATCAGCCCCAGCATTTT
CDR3aa: CASSFPGNQPQHF

j_gene: TRBJ2-1
abundance: .
d_gene: .
v_gene: TRBV5-1
CDR3nt: TGCGCCAGCAGCTCGCACAGAGGGCAGCTCCGGGCGGGTAATGAGCAGTTCTTC
CDR3aa: CASSSHRGQLRAGNEQFF

j_gene: TRBJ2-3
abundance: .
d_gene: TRBD2
v_gene: TRBV9
CDR3nt: TGTGCCAGCAGCCCGACGGGGGGAGATACGCAGTATTTT
CDR3aa: CASSPTGGDTQYF

j_gene: TRBJ2-1
abundance: .
d_gene: TRBD2
v_gene: TRBV20-1
CDR3nt: TGCAGTGCTAGAGATCGACTAGCGGGGGGTCTTTACAATGAGCAGTTCTTC
CDR3aa: CSARDRLAGGLYNEQFF

j_gene: TRBJ1-6
abundance: .
d_gene: .
v_gene: TRBV20-1
CDR3nt: TGCAGTGCTAGAGTTCCAGGGGATAATTCACCCCTCCACTTT
CDR3aa: CSARVPGDNSPLHF

j_gene: TRBJ2-7
abundance: .
d_gene: TRBD1
v_gene: TRBV7-2
CDR3nt: TGTGCCAGCAGCACCACCACAGGGGGCGTAAACGAGCAGTACTTC
CDR3aa: CASSTTTGGVNEQYF

j_gene: TRBJ1-2
abundance: .
d_gene: .
v_gene: TRBV5-1
CDR3nt: TGCGCCAGCAGCTTGGAGAGCACCTATGGCTACACCTTC
CDR3aa: CASSLESTYGYTF

j_gene: TRBJ1-6
abundance: .
d_gene: .
v_gene: TRBV18
CDR3nt: TGTGCCAGCTCACCCAACCGCCCAGGGTTTGATGGTTCACCCCTCCACTTT
CDR3aa: CASSPNRPGFDGSPLHF

j_gene: TRBJ1-4
abundance: .
d_gene: .
v_gene: TRBV29-1
CDR3nt: TGCAGCGCGCAGGGACCTAATGAAAAACTGTTTTTT
CDR3aa: CSAQGPNEKLFF

j_gene: TRBJ2-2
abundance: .
d_gene: .
v_gene: TRBV4-1
CDR3nt: TGCGCCAGCAGCGTAGTCGGGACCTACACCGGGGAGCTGTTTTTT
CDR3aa: CASSVVGTYTGELFF